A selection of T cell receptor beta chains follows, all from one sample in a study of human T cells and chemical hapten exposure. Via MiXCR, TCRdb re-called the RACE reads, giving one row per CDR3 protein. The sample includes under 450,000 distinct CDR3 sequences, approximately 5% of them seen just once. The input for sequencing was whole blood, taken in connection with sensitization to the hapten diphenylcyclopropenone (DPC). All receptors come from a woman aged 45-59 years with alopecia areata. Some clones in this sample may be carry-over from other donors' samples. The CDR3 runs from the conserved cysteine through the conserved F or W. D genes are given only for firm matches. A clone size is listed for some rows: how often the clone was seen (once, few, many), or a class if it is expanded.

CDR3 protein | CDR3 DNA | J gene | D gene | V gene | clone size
CASSFRTNEKLFF | TGTGCCAGCAGCTTTCGTACTAATGAAAAACTGTTTTTT | TRBJ1-4 | - | TRBV5-6 | many
CASSYTGYNEQFF | TGTGCCAGCAGTTACACGGGCTACAATGAGCAGTTCTTC | TRBJ2-1 | - | TRBV6-2/TRBV6-3 | many
CASSRTGGAAQPQHF | TGTGCCAGCAGCCGGACAGGGGGCGCGGCTCAGCCCCAGCATTTT | TRBJ1-5 | TRBD1 | TRBV5-5 | many
CASREGGNTIYF | TGCGCCAGCAGAGAGGGAGGAAACACCATATATTTT | TRBJ1-3 | - | TRBV5-1 | few
CASSMDRAHEQYF | TGTGCCAGCAGCATGGACAGGGCCCACGAGCAGTACTTC | TRBJ2-7 | - | TRBV21-1 | many
CASSSHPAGGQFF | TGCGCCAGCAGCTCCCACCCAGCGGGAGGGCAGTTCTTC | TRBJ2-1 | TRBD2 | TRBV4-1 | many
CASRRLPQETQYF | TGTGCCAGCAGGCGGCTACCTCAAGAGACCCAGTACTTC | TRBJ2-5 | - | TRBV7-2 | -
CASTLGQAKLFSNQPQHF | TGTGCCAGCACTTTGGGACAGGCGAAGCTATTTAGCAATCAGCCCCAGCATTTT | TRBJ1-5 | - | TRBV21-1 | many
CASSVPGSTDTQYF | TGTGCCAGCAGTGTCCCAGGGTCAACAGATACGCAGTATTTT | TRBJ2-3 | - | TRBV2 | few
CASNSGQGSGYTF | TGTGCCAGTAACTCCGGACAGGGCTCTGGCTACACCTTC | TRBJ1-2 | TRBD1 | TRBV19 | many
CASSVATYNEQFF | TGTGCCAGCAGCGTAGCCACGTACAATGAGCAGTTCTTC | TRBJ2-1 | - | TRBV9 | few
CASSLASGYNEQFF | TGTGCCAGCAGCTTGGCTAGCGGTTACAATGAGCAGTTCTTC | TRBJ2-1 | TRBD2 | TRBV7-2 | many
CASSQDRAGGGYEQYF | TGTGCCAGCAGCCAAGATCGAGCGGGAGGGGGGTACGAGCAGTACTTC | TRBJ2-7 | TRBD2 | TRBV4-2 | -
CASSANGSPLHF | TGTGCCAGCAGTGCAAACGGTTCACCCCTCCACTTT | TRBJ1-6 | - | TRBV2 | many
CSVAGAGGLNEQFF | TGCAGTGTGGCAGGGGCGGGAGGGTTGAATGAGCAGTTCTTC | TRBJ2-1 | TRBD2 | TRBV20-1 | many
CSTWTSGRAYTQYF | TGCAGCACCTGGACTAGCGGGAGGGCTTATACGCAGTATTTT | TRBJ2-3 | TRBD2 | TRBV29-1 | many
CASSQERPGQRGELFF | TGCGCCAGCAGCCAAGAAAGGCCAGGTCAAAGGGGGGAGCTGTTTTTT | TRBJ2-2 | - | TRBV4-1 | few
CSAARLVNYNEQFF | TGCAGTGCTGCCAGACTAGTAAACTACAATGAGCAGTTCTTC | TRBJ2-1 | - | TRBV20-1 | -